The present T cell receptor (beta chain) was sequenced within a study of blood T cell repertoires in COVID-19. The protocol was immunoSEQ multiplex PCR, while the TCRdb copy is restricted to in-frame clones and leaves out a portion. The sample holds around 250,000 clones, around 84% seen once. CDR1 is WSHSY, CDR2 SAAADI, per germline. Trimming stripped 3 bases from V and 3 bases from J, with 18 bases between. This CDR3 region has 16 residues. Sequenced: peripheral blood. The origin of this receptor is a woman aged 40 to 50 who had recovered from COVID-19. The chain links TRBV10-2 to TRBJ2-7, with D maybe TRBD2 (5 bases). This CDR3 is CASSEPWGSAYYEQYF. CDR3 coding DNA: TGCGCCAGCAGTGAACCTTGGGGTAGCGCTTACTACGAGCAGTACTTC.